This record covers a single T cell receptor beta chain. Its antigen is currently unknown. This sample is drawn from a study of T cell clusters in autoimmune cytopenias. Study summary: A median of 51,575 TRB reads per sample yielded a median around 2,500 distinct clonotypes. Study-wide points: Physiological T cell clusters of healthy donors were apparently absent in primary autoimmune cytopenia patients. No cluster-lack signature appeared between secondary cytopenia and chronic lymphocytic leukemia patients, apparently due to lymphoma masking. TRB repertoire shifts in secondary cytopenia and chronic lymphocytic leukemia mostly reflected lymphoma, not autoimmunity.

The CDR3 has 15 amino acids. Some 40,000 genome equivalents of blood DNA were amplified for TRB. Multiplex touch-down PCR amplified TRB using TRB-A and TRB-B pools in one tube. Reanalyzing the multiplex PCR reads, TCRdb keeps one entry per CDR3 protein, without DNA. This sample contains about 3,900 distinct CDR3 sequences. This sequence originates from a human donor with an autoimmune cytopenia or autoimmune hepatitis (not recorded which). The chain combines TRBV12-3 or TRBV12-4 with TRBJ2-2; the D call from TCRdb, TRBD2, cannot be confirmed without DNA. The sample consisted of peripheral blood. This chain's CDR3 is CASKGGGPFLGELFF.